This note documents a single T cell receptor beta chain sequence. No quality values exist for individual bases; no much larger clone is one base distant. PBMC were thawed, rested overnight, stained with GMM-loaded CD1B tetramer, a Live/Dead dye and anti-CD3, and then sorted on a FACS Aria II. The CD1B tetramers were loaded with C32 glucose monomycolate that had been purified from Rhodococcus equi. Before cryopreservation, the PBMC used for tetramer sorting had been depleted of CD14-expressing monocytes as part of a separate study. About 100,000 tetramer-negative cells were sorted from each donor and analyzed alongside the tetramer-positive cells. GMM-loaded CD1B tetramers were used to sort antigen-specific T cells from several healthy South African adults. From cysteine to phenylalanine, the CDR3 is 15 amino acids long. The kept DNA is CDR3 alone, 45 bases in frame from the first base. The junction shows trimming of 5 bases on V and 0 bases on J, and the gene matches do not reach 5 bases of it. From a lookup of the germline V gene, CDR1 and CDR2 are SGHTA and FQGNSA.

Because TCR-alpha and TCR-beta chains were sequenced unpaired, no chain pairing information was available. The immunoSEQ multiplex PCR assay was used to generate TCR libraries, with TCR-beta and/or TCR-alpha/delta assays applied to each sample. The amplified TCR libraries were sequenced using the Illumina high-throughput platform. The original methods were these. Clustering and dimensionality reduction relied on pairwise TCRdist distances among GMM-specific receptors from T cells that were either sorted ex vivo or expanded in vitro. Sequence motifs, defined by gene usage and CDR3 content, were tested for enrichment in tetramer-positive compared with tetramer-negative populations. In TCRdb, the immuneACCESS table is reduced to in-frame sequences with V and J assigned. These tables do not hold every clone; where another copy was compared, an unresolved V gene accounts for under half, and the others remain unexplained. V, J and clone size are taken as reported in that table, and D and trimming were inferred from the DNA itself. In this sample the table shows some 60,000 clones, approximately 80% of which occur a single time. Together, the top ten hold roughly 12% of the sample.

The data were obtained in a study of T cells in tuberculosis (dated by TCRdb to the late 2010s). Looking at the study overall: In the study, CD1B tetramers and high-throughput TCR immunosequencing were combined to characterize T cells specific for the mycobacterial lipid antigen glucose monomycolate (GMM).

General study outcomes and caveats: T cells that bind the CD1B-GMM tetramer with low affinity may have been missed by the stringent sort gate.

Sequencing was performed on CD1b-GMM tetramer-negative cells sorted from PBMCs. This sample's cell subset or site label indicates: T cells not binding CD1B-GMM tetramer, sorted from same donor. The TCR sequence derives from an adult woman with latent tuberculosis. This receptor chain uses TRBV7-2 and TRBJ1-1; 8 bases in the junction line up with TRBD1. In nucleotides, the sequence is TGTGCCAGCAGCAAAACAGGGGGGCTGAACACTGAAGCTTTCTTT. It translates as CASSKTGGLNTEAFF.